This T cell receptor (beta chain) emerged from a study of response to subunit inactivated influenza vaccine. Overall study findings and caveats: The authors suggested that few new T cells are recruited per seasonal influenza vaccination.

TCRdb reprocessed the RT-PCR reads with MiXCR, giving one entry per CDR3 protein. This table has more than 400,000 distinct CDR3 sequences, around 9.9% appearing once. This CDR3 has 13 residues. CDR1 MNHNY and CDR2 SVGAGI come from the germline V gene (reference sequence). On this clonotype: Antigen specificity is unknown. The junction and the germline gene differ at one end; a read error may be behind it.

The receptor's source is a man aged 45 to 65 who received an inactivated influenza vaccine. Sequencing was performed on PBMCs from blood, taken 35 to 45 days after vaccination. The chain couples TRBV6-6 to TRBJ1-2, with a tentative D call TRBD1 (5 bases). Here the CDR3 reads CSVGPGINYGYTF. The CDR3, as DNA: TGCTCTGTCGGCCCAGGGATAAACTATGGCTACACCTTC.